One TCR beta chain is described in this entry. No cognate antigen has been identified for it. It has no much larger one-base neighbor in the sample; base qualities were not kept. CDR1 and CDR2 were assigned from the germline V gene as KGHSH and LQKENI. The CDR3, from cysteine to phenylalanine, totals 15 residues. The entry retains the CDR3 DNA only, 45 bases that are in frame from base 1. V is shortened by 2 bases, J by 5 bases, and the region joining them spans 12 bases. One collaborating source in Seattle enrolled patients during active infection and followed them longitudinally through the course of disease. Collaborating institutions collected whole blood in K2EDTA tubes following their own protocols. Collaborator samples were shipped for TCRbeta analysis as frozen whole blood, isolated PBMCs, or DNA extracted from either sample type. This sample stems from a study of blood T cell repertoires in COVID-19 (dated by TCRdb to 2020 to 2021). As for the study more broadly: Samples from collaborators originated in the United States, Italy and Spain and spanned both the acute and convalescent phases of COVID-19. The repertoires were released in a freely available public database meant as a resource for research on the immune response to SARS-CoV-2. The material from the prospective study consisted of cDNA or gDNA derived from T cells, B-cell-depleted T cells, or PBMCs. Deeply sampled blood TCRbeta repertoires from subjects exposed to, actively infected with, or recovered from COVID-19 were included in the dataset. Samples were obtained from the ongoing ImmuneRACE study (first 160 participants) and from 1,254 subjects provided by 6 global collaborators. Sample metadata almost always included a de-identified subject ID, COVID-19 status, age in years and sex. Where HLA class I and class II types were available, the types were taken from metadata supplied by the sample provider, not from assay-based typing.

Overall study results and their limits: Clinical and demographic metadata were provided uncurated, with the amount varying by source and participant.

TCRbeta CDR3 regions were amplified from genomic DNA by means of the immunoSEQ Assay, a bias-controlled multiplex PCR. The study's processing was this. The number of nucleated cells in each sample was estimated by amplification of reference gene primers within the assay. Sequence reads were collapsed and filtered to measure the absolute abundance of every unique TCRbeta CDR3 rearrangement. Productive Simpson clonality was computed per sample as the square root of Simpson's diversity index over productive rearrangements. TCRdb's version of the immuneACCESS table is confined to in-frame rearrangements and falls short of the full clone set. An unresolved V gene accounts for under half of the shortfall where checked; the remainder is of unknown origin. V, J and clone size reflect that table, while D and trimming were determined from the DNA. A total of about 350,000 clones appear in this sample, 65% to 90% of them only once. The ten most abundant clones make up roughly 7.2% of the sample.

This chain is built from TRBV18 and TRBJ1-4; confidence is insufficient to name the D gene. The receptor's source is a woman in her sixties or seventies with COVID-19, enrolled during active disease. The specimen was peripheral blood. The CDR3 protein: CASSPGREGNEKLFF. The bases read TGTGCCAGCTCACCAGGGAGGGAAGGGAATGAAAAACTGTTTTTT.